This TCR beta chain is from a study of blood T cells in healthy people across ages. Alongside a J-beta primer mix, a sample-barcoded 5' primer served in a second PCR lasting 7 to 11 cycles. Researchers report that a template-switch adaptor with 12 random nucleotides tagged each cDNA molecule. TCRdb itself ran the 5' RACE reads through MiXCR, one entry per CDR3 protein. This table has around 1,800,000 distinct CDR3 sequences, 35% to 50% appearing once. The sample holds a few counts of this clonotype. Its target is unknown. J gave up 2 bases and V 4 bases, and 8 bases lay outside the gene matches. This CDR3 has 16 residues. Germline CDR1 MDHEN, CDR2 SYDVKM. Notes on the study in general: Observed TCR beta diversity showed a strong correlation with the percentage of naive T cells as measured by flow cytometry.

Every donor contributed about 10 milliliters of peripheral blood by blood draw. The extraction recovered at least 6 micrograms of total RNA per sample. The sequence derives from a human donor in good health. Sequencing used blood. The V gene is TRBV28, the J gene TRBJ1-5; 7 positions agree with TRBD1. The CDR3 nucleotides read TGTGCCAGCAGTTATATTCAGGGGGAAGGCAATCAGCCCCAGCATTTT. Its translation: CASSYIQGEGNQPQHF. The entire variable domain, with the rest obtained from reference TRBV28 and TRBJ1-5, is as follows: DVKVTQSSRYLVKRTGEKVFLECVQDMDHENMFWYRQDPGLGLRLIYFSYDVKMKEKGDIPEGYSVSREKKERFSLILESASTNQTSMYLCASSYIQGEGNQPQHFGDGTRLSIL.